The TCR beta chain under discussion was sequenced for a study of blood T cell repertoires in COVID-19. Study details: Sites across the United States, Italy and Spain contributed samples from acute and convalescent COVID-19.

In germline, CDR1 is MGHRA, CDR2 YSYEKL. The CDR3 contains 16 residues. Trimming left V 4 bases short and J 0 bases short, with 16 bases between. Produced via immunoSEQ multiplex PCR; TCRdb's table is partial and in-frame only. The sample has roughly 62,000 clones, more than 85% seen once. The chain carries TRBV4-1 and TRBJ2-7; tentatively, D is TRBD2 (6 bases). The sample comprised peripheral blood. The receptor was isolated from a human donor with active COVID-19. The donor label of this sample is uncertain. CDR3 protein: CASSLSVQDYSYEQYF. In DNA form, the CDR3 reads TGCGCCAGCAGCCTAAGCGTCCAGGACTACTCCTACGAGCAGTACTTC.